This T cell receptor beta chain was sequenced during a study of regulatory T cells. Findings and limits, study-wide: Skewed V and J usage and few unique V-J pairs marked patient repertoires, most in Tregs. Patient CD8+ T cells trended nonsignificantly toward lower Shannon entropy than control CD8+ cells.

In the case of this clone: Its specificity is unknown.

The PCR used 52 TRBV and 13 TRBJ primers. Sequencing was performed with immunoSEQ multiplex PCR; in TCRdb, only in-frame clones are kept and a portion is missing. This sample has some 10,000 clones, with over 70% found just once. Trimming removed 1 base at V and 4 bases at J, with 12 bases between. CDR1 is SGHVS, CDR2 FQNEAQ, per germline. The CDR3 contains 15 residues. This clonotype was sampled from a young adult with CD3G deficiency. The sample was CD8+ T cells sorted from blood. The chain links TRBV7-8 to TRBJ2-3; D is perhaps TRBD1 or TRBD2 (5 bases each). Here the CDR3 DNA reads TGTGCCAGCAGCTTAGAAGTTGGGGGAGCAGATACGCAGTATTTT. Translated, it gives CASSLEVGGADTQYF.